This T cell receptor beta chain was obtained from a study of blood T cell repertoires in COVID-19 (dated by TCRdb to 2020 to 2022). Study-level background: Samples covering the acute and convalescent phases of COVID-19 were provided by collaborators in the United States, Italy and Spain. The material from the prospective study consisted of cDNA or gDNA derived from T cells, B-cell-depleted T cells, or PBMCs. The dataset comprised deeply sampled blood TCRbeta repertoires from subjects exposed to, actively infected with, or recovered from COVID-19. The repertoires were released in a freely available public database meant as a resource for research on the immune response to SARS-CoV-2. The samples were drawn from the first 160 participants of the ongoing ImmuneRACE study and from some 1,300 subjects provided by 6 global collaborators. A de-identified subject ID, COVID-19 status, age in years and sex were almost always included in the sample metadata. Where available, HLA class I and class II types were taken from metadata supplied by the sample provider and were not determined by assay-based typing.

As regards this clone: Its specific antigen is unknown. No much larger clonotype is one base removed from it; base qualities were not supplied.

Another Seattle source contributed samples from volunteer blood donors who had recovered from COVID-19. The collaborating institutions used their own protocols to collect whole blood in K2EDTA tubes. Collaborator samples were shipped for TCRbeta analysis as frozen whole blood, isolated PBMCs, or DNA extracted from either sample type. From its cysteine to its phenylalanine, the CDR3 spans 18 amino acids. Only the CDR3 region is kept as DNA, spanning 54 bases read in frame from base 1. Trimming takes 0 bases from V and 4 bases from J, and the germline ends sit 20 bases apart. The germline V gene provides CDR1 SGHRS and CDR2 YFSETQ. The immunoSEQ Assay, a bias-controlled multiplex PCR, was used to amplify TCRbeta CDR3 regions from genomic DNA. In the authors' own workflow: The number of nucleated cells in each sample was estimated from the amplification of reference gene primers within the assay. To quantify the absolute abundance of each unique TCRbeta CDR3 rearrangement, sequence reads were collapsed and filtered. Productive Simpson clonality was computed per sample as the square root of Simpson's diversity index over productive rearrangements. TCRdb limited this immuneACCESS table to in-frame rearrangements with V and J called. A share of clones is missing; checked studies link under half to unresolved V genes, and the rest is unexplained. V, J and clone size were drawn from that table, and D and trimming were deduced from the DNA. This sample gives about 190,000 clones in total; more than 70% of them show up just once. Roughly 5.6% of the sample belongs to the ten largest clones.

General findings and caveats noted by the study authors: How much clinical and demographic metadata was included differed by source and by participant, and the metadata was provided uncurated.

Sequencing used peripheral blood. The clonotype was recovered from a middle-aged woman who had recovered from COVID-19. The chain is made from TRBV5-1 and TRBJ1-3; the best D guess is TRBD1, with 5 bases matching. The nucleotide sequence is TGCGCCAGCAGCTTGGGCCAACAGATGGGGCTCTCAGGAAACACCATATATTTT. Translated, it gives CASSLGQQMGLSGNTIYF.